Listed below are T cell receptor beta chains from one sample, sequenced in a study of T cells in Graves' hyperthyroidism and ophthalmopathy. TCRdb re-analysed the multiplex PCR reads in MiXCR, keeping a single row per CDR3 protein. The sample yields hundreds of thousands of distinct CDR3 sequences, 20% to 25% seen once. The material sequenced was blood. The receptor set was obtained from a man aged 45-65 years with Graves' hyperthyroidism. The CDR3 runs from the conserved cysteine through the conserved F or W. A D gene is named only where the DNA matches it firmly. Only part of the rows carry a size: once, few, many, or a class if the clone is expanded.

V,J,size,D,CDR3,DNA
TRBV24-1,TRBJ2-3,few,TRBD1,CATSDRTGGTDTQYF,TGTGCCACCAGTGATCGGACAGGGGGCACTGATACGCAGTATTTT
TRBV19,TRBJ2-7,.,TRBD1,CASSISGQGSYEQYF,TGTGCCAGTAGTATAAGTGGACAGGGGTCCTACGAGCAGTACTTC
TRBV7-2,TRBJ1-2,.,.,CASSFVARGANYGCTF,.
TRBV20-1,TRBJ1-1,.,.,CSAPELNTEAFF,TGCAGTGCTCCCGAACTGAACACTGAAGCTTTCTTT
TRBV9,TRBJ1-4,.,.,CASSEAPGEKLFF,TGTGCCAGCAGCGAAGCCCCTGGGGAAAAACTGTTTTTT
TRBV27,TRBJ2-7,.,.,CASRQSDSYEQYF,TGTGCCAGCAGGCAGTCGGATTCCTACGAGCAGTACTTC
TRBV7-2,TRBJ2-5,.,.,CASSKSRETQYF,TGTGCCAGCAGCAAATCGAGGGAGACCCAGTACTTC
TRBV27,TRBJ2-3,.,TRBD2,CASSSRLAGGLGDTQYF,TGTGCCAGCAGTTCTCGACTAGCGGGAGGGCTGGGAGATACGCAGTATTTT
TRBV10-1,TRBJ2-7,.,TRBD2,CASSESWGLAPYEQYF,TGCGCCAGCAGTGAGTCGTGGGGACTAGCGCCGTACGAGCAGTACTTC
TRBV27,TRBJ1-5,many,TRBD1,CASSLSAGQGSNQPQHF,TGTGCCAGCAGTTTATCGGCGGGACAGGGGAGCAATCAGCCCCAGCATTTT
TRBV7-8,TRBJ2-7,few,.,CASNLGDNYEQYF,TGTGCCAGCAACTTAGGGGACAACTACGAGCAGTACTTC
TRBV12-3/TRBV12-4,TRBJ1-1,.,.,CASSFGSAMNTEAFF,TGTGCCAGCAGTTTTGGGTCGGCTATGAACACTGAAGCTTTCTTT
TRBV15,TRBJ2-7,few,TRBD2,CATSVQGLAGVGEQYF,TGTGCCACCAGCGTACAAGGACTAGCGGGAGTTGGCGAGCAGTACTTC
TRBV11-2,TRBJ2-7,many,.,CASGGYTNYEQYF,TGTGCCAGCGGTGGCTACACCAACTACGAGCAGTACTTC
TRBV28,TRBJ2-3,many,.,CASSLNSWASTDTQYF,TGTGCCAGCAGTTTAAATTCCTGGGCTAGCACAGATACGCAGTATTTT
TRBV20-1,TRBJ2-3,few,.,CSASKTAPTDTQYF,TGCAGTGCTTCCAAGACAGCCCCCACAGATACGCAGTATTTT
TRBV6-1,TRBJ2-5,few,.,CASSEVGEETQYF,TGTGCCAGCAGTGAAGTAGGGGAAGAGACCCAGTACTTC
TRBV6-1,TRBJ2-5,many,TRBD2,CASMGTSGKETQYF,TGTGCCAGCATGGGGACTAGCGGGAAGGAGACCCAGTACTTC
TRBV29-1,TRBJ1-4,.,TRBD1,CSVEVGADRGTEKLFF,TGCAGCGTTGAAGTGGGGGCCGACAGGGGTACTGAAAAACTGTTTTTT
TRBV2,TRBJ2-7,many,.,CASSAGYEQYF,TGTGCCAGCAGCGCCGGATACGAGCAGTACTTC
TRBV6-5,TRBJ2-7,many,.,CASSYSGSKGEQYF,TGTGCCAGCAGTTACTCCGGATCGAAGGGCGAGCAGTACTTC
TRBV5-1,TRBJ2-1,.,.,CASSPNRGEQFF,TGCGCCAGCAGCCCTAATCGTGGTGAGCAGTTCTTC
TRBV18,TRBJ2-5,.,.,CASSSERETQYF,TGTGCCAGCTCATCCGAACGTGAGACCCAGTACTTC
TRBV11-2,TRBJ1-6,.,.,CASSLAGPSPLHF,TGTGCCAGCAGCTTAGCCGGCCCCTCACCCCTCCACTTT
TRBV18,TRBJ1-1,.,.,CASSRSDNRDLAFF,TGTGCCAGCTCACGATCTGATAACAGGGATTTGGCTTTCTTT
TRBV25-1,TRBJ2-5,.,TRBD1,CASQGQGYQETQYF,TGTGCCAGCCAAGGACAGGGCTACCAAGAGACCCAGTACTTC
TRBV6-1,TRBJ1-5,.,.,CASTPRAGRQPQHF,TGTGCCAGCACCCCCCGGGCCGGTCGTCAGCCCCAGCATTTT
TRBV28,TRBJ2-1,many,TRBD2,CASGLAGGNEQFF,TGTGCCAGTGGGCTAGCGGGAGGCAATGAGCAGTTCTTC
TRBV14,TRBJ2-1,.,TRBD2,CASSQDWLAGEYNEQFF,TGTGCCAGCAGCCAAGATTGGCTAGCGGGAGAGTACAATGAGCAGTTCTTC
TRBV19,TRBJ2-3,.,.,CATQRRGPSSSVTDTQYF,TGTGCCACCCAGAGAAGAGGTCCCAGTAGTTCGGTGACAGATACGCAGTATTTT
TRBV11-2,TRBJ1-2,many,.,CASSLEGQSYGYTF,TGTGCCAGCAGCTTAGAAGGCCAGAGCTATGGCTACACCTTC
TRBV28,TRBJ2-7,many,.,CASTGGTFNEQYF,TGTGCCAGCACCGGAGGGACGTTTAACGAGCAGTACTTC
TRBV3-1,TRBJ1-1,many,.,CASSQTDEAFF,TGTGCCAGCAGCCAGACAGATGAAGCTTTCTTT
TRBV28,TRBJ2-7,many,.,CASSGGSLAGGEQYF,TGTGCCAGCAGTGGCGGCTCTCTGGCTGGGGGCGAGCAGTACTTC
TRBV28,TRBJ2-1,few,TRBD2,CASSLLAGENEQFF,TGTGCCAGCAGTTTATTAGCGGGAGAGAATGAGCAGTTCTTC
TRBV6-5,TRBJ1-5,few,.,CASSYNKGGSNQPQHF,TGTGCCAGCAGCTACAATAAGGGGGGCAGCAATCAGCCCCAGCATTTT
TRBV12-3/TRBV12-4,TRBJ1-5,.,.,CASSFFGRGNQPQHF,TGTGCCAGCAGTTTCTTCGGTCGCGGCAATCAGCCCCAGCATTTT
TRBV9,TRBJ1-1,few,.,CASSVEGRVGTEAFF,TGTGCCAGCAGCGTAGAAGGCAGGGTGGGGACTGAAGCTTTCTTT
TRBV19,TRBJ2-2,.,.,CASCEEGNTGELFF,TGTGCCAGTTGTGAGGAGGGGAACACCGGGGAGCTGTTTTTT
TRBV7-9,TRBJ1-4,.,.,CASSLDRGNEKLFF,TGTGCCAGCAGCTTAGATAGGGGAAATGAAAAACTGTTTTTT
TRBV28,TRBJ1-2,few,.,CASSILSATMDGYTF,TGTGCCAGCAGTATCCTCAGCGCCACGATGGATGGCTACACCTTC
TRBV27,TRBJ2-2,.,TRBD2,CASKVDPASGTIQPRELFF,TGTGCCAGCAAGGTCGATCCGGCTAGCGGGACCATCCAACCACGGGAGCTGTTTTTT
TRBV7-2,TRBJ2-7,few,.,CATRRGWGGDEQYF,TGTGCCACCAGGCGTGGGTGGGGAGGCGACGAGCAGTACTTC
TRBV28,TRBJ2-1,many,TRBD2,CASSLLRLATEYNEQFF,TGTGCCAGCAGTTTACTTAGACTAGCCACCGAATACAATGAGCAGTTCTTC
TRBV18,TRBJ2-5,many,.,CASSLQPQETQYF,TGTGCCAGCTCACTGCAGCCCCAAGAGACCCAGTACTTC
TRBV11-2,TRBJ2-5,many,TRBD1,CASSFQGAETQYF,TGTGCCAGCAGCTTTCAGGGGGCTGAGACCCAGTACTTC
TRBV7-9,TRBJ2-7,.,TRBD2,CASNPSAGGRLGQYF,TGTGCCAGTAACCCTTCAGCGGGAGGCCGCCTTGGGCAGTACTTC
TRBV28,TRBJ2-3,many,TRBD2,CASSLTESGRVDTQYF,TGTGCCAGCAGCCTAACCGAGAGCGGGAGGGTAGATACGCAGTATTTT
TRBV20-1,TRBJ2-5,.,TRBD2,CSASPLAGGEETQYF,TGCAGTGCATCCCCTTTAGCGGGAGGGGAGGAGACCCAGTACTTC